Presented here are 16 T cell receptor beta chains from one specimen sequenced in a study of beta chain features in type 1 diabetes. Study results and limitations: Across all four CD4+ subsets, people with type 1 diabetes showed modestly shorter TCRB CDR3s.

Expressed TCRB transcripts were sequenced after all isolated RNA was converted to cDNA. This table comes from immunoSEQ multiplex PCR, and its TCRdb copy is limited to in-frame clones, with some not included. This sample yields more than 200,000 clones, of which around 16% are seen a single time; approximately 0.081% belongs to the top ten. These TCRs are of unknown antigen specificity. Sequencing input: naive CD4+ T cells from blood. All receptors come from a man aged 25 to 40 with type 1 diabetes.

This clone was seen only a few times. The chain has TRBV10-3 and TRBJ2-3; TRBD1 might be the D (6 bases). Germline CDR1 is ENHRY and CDR2 is SYGVKD. This CDR3 has 15 residues. Trimming cost V 9 bases and J 0 bases, with 16 bases left between them. CDR3 amino acids: CAMRRAGESTDTQYF. In nucleotides, the CDR3 is TGTGCCATGAGGCGTGCAGGGGAGAGCACAGATACGCAGTATTTT.

The chain links TRBV20-1 to TRBJ2-1; no reliable D call. The length of the CDR3 is 11 residues. Germline CDR1 and CDR2: DFQATT and SNEGSKA (reference sequence). Trimming cost V 8 bases and J 8 bases, with 13 bases left between them. The CDR3 loop reads CSSPFNYEQFF. In nucleotides, the CDR3 is TGCAGTTCCCCGTTTAATTATGAGCAGTTCTTC.

The chain carries TRBV10-3 and TRBJ2-7, with TRBD1 matching 11 bases. The V and J ends lost 6 bases and 3 bases, in that order; junction bases with no gene match: 7. Germline assignment: CDR1 ENHRY and CDR2 SYGVKD. This CDR3 comprises 15 residues. CDR3 nucleotides: TGTGCCATCAGGGGCCCGGGACAGGGGGGCTACGAGCAGTACTTC. It is translated as CAIRGPGQGGYEQYF.

This clone was counted between two and nine times. The chain employs TRBV7-2 and TRBJ2-3; 10 bases map to TRBD1. Losses at the gene ends were 2 bases for V and 5 bases for J; bases not matched to a gene: 4. There are 15 residues in the CDR3. The germline V gene encodes CDR1 SGHTA and CDR2 FQGNSA. Here the CDR3 DNA reads TGTGCCAGCAGCTTAAGACAGGGGGCACGAGATACGCAGTATTTT. It is translated as CASSLRQGARDTQYF.

In this sample, this clone turned up a few times. The genes are TRBV18 and TRBJ1-4; no definite D call. CDR3 length equals 15 residues. V shed 1 base and J shed 4 bases, with 10 bases lying between them. The germline V gene has CDR1 KGHSH and CDR2 LQKENI. CDR3 sequence reads: CASSPQAARNEKLFF. The CDR3 DNA follows: TGTGCCAGCTCACCACAGGCAGCCCGTAATGAAAAACTGTTTTTT.

This chain joins TRBV5-1 and TRBJ2-6; D remains unclear. V lost 6 bases to trimming and J lost 1 base, with 5 bases between them. Germline V gene data show CDR1 as SGHRS and CDR2 as YFSETQ. The CDR3 consists of 13 residues. The CDR3 spells CASMPSGANVLTF. CDR3 DNA sequence: TGCGCCAGCATGCCATCTGGGGCCAACGTCCTGACTTTC.

The V call is TRBV30, the J call TRBJ2-5; 10 bases match TRBD1. Trimming at V came to 5 bases and at J to 7 bases, leaving 10 bases not matched to a gene. CDR1 and CDR2 (germline): GTSNPN, SVGIG (reference sequence). The CDR3 contains 14 residues. The CDR3 loop is CAWLGQGTPGTQYF. CDR3 coding DNA: TGTGCCTGGCTGGGACAGGGGACGCCGGGGACCCAGTACTTC.

The rearrangement joins TRBV30 to TRBJ1-3, with a possible D match to TRBD1 (5 bases). CDR1 is GTSNPN, CDR2 SVGIG, per germline (reference sequence). The CDR3 is made up of 18 amino acids. Deletions cut 5 bases from V and 0 bases from J, with 23 bases between. The CDR3 loop is CAWGTGNAGIISGNTIYF. As DNA, the CDR3 is TGTGCCTGGGGGACGGGTAATGCAGGAATTATCTCTGGAAACACCATATATTTT. Filled out from reference TRBV30 and TRBJ1-3, the complete variable domain reads SQTIHQWPATLVQPVGSPLSLECTVEGTSNPNLYWYRQAAGRGLQLLFYSVGIGQISSEVPQNLSASRPQDRQFILSSKKLLLSDSGFYLCAWGTGNAGIISGNTIYFGEGSWLTVV.

The V call is TRBV29-1, the J call TRBJ1-2; no definite D call. This CDR3 comprises 13 residues. Trimming removed 3 bases at V and 5 bases at J, with 13 bases between. Germline CDR1 reads SQVTM; CDR2 reads ANQGSEA. CDR3: CSVEAGKQYGYTF. In DNA form, the CDR3 reads TGCAGCGTTGAGGCAGGAAAGCAGTATGGCTACACCTTC. The whole variable domain, filled in from reference TRBV29-1 and TRBJ1-2, reads SAVISQKPSRDICQRGTSLTIQCQVDSQVTMMFWYRQQPGQSLTLIATANQGSEATYESGFVIDKFPISRPNLTFSTLTVSNMSPEDSSIYLCSVEAGKQYGYTFGSGTRLTVV.

This clone has just a few counts. The chain employs TRBV29-1 and TRBJ1-1, with D unresolved. This CDR3 comprises 14 residues. The V gene lost 4 bases and the J gene lost 0 bases, with 12 bases spanning the gap. Germline lookup yields CDR1 SQVTM and CDR2 ANQGSEA. CDR3 bases: TGCAGCGTTGTCGGACTGACCATGAACACTGAAGCTTTCTTT. Translation: CSVVGLTMNTEAFF.

This clone has more than one count but fewer than ten. The J gene is TRBJ2-1, the V gene TRBV23-1, with 14 bases matching TRBD2. TRBV23-1 is placed among ORFs of uncertain function. CDR3 length: 15 amino acids. The V and J ends lost 0 bases and 10 bases, in that order; junction bases with no gene match: 2. This CDR3 is CASSQSGLAGDEQFF. The CDR3 DNA reads TGCGCCAGCAGTCAATCGGGACTAGCGGGAGACGAGCAGTTCTTC.

This clone turned up a few times. The CDR3 reads CASSDLASGMTDTQYF. DNA of the CDR3: TGTGCCAGCAGTGACTTGGCTAGCGGGATGACAGATACGCAGTATTTT. The V call is TRBV25-1, the J call TRBJ2-3, with TRBD2 matching 9 bases. Per the germline V gene, CDR1 is MGHDK and CDR2 is SYGVNS. V lost 3 bases and J lost 3; bases outside the gene matches: 7. CDR3 size: 16 residues.

This clone was detected only a few times. The chain carries TRBV29-1 and TRBJ1-4; D remains ambiguous. Looked up from germline, CDR1 is SQVTM and CDR2 is ANQGSEA. The CDR3 covers 13 residues. V was clipped by 7 bases and J by 0 bases, with 9 bases between them. The CDR3 DNA follows: TGCAGCGCCGTAAGTTCAACTAATGAAAAACTGTTTTTT. Its translation: CSAVSSTNEKLFF.

This clone was seen more than once but under ten times. This chain joins TRBV7-9 and TRBJ2-1; D ambiguous. Between the trimmed V and J ends, which lost 2 bases and 0 bases, there was a span of 2 bases. This CDR3 is 13 amino acids long. Germline assignment: CDR1 SEHNR and CDR2 FQNEAQ (reference sequence). The chain's CDR3 is CASSLSSYNEQFF. Here the CDR3 DNA reads TGTGCCAGCAGCTTAAGCTCCTACAATGAGCAGTTCTTC.

The sample holds a few counts of this clone. The chain uses TRBV18 and TRBJ2-4; a weak D match, TRBD2 (5 bases). Germline V gives CDR1 KGHSH, CDR2 LQKENI. The CDR3 is 15 amino acids. Deletions cut 2 bases from V and 6 bases from J, with 14 bases between. The CDR3: CASSPEGLGSNIQYF. CDR3 DNA sequence: TGTGCCAGCTCACCAGAGGGTCTGGGTTCAAACATTCAGTACTTC.

This clone was detected a few times. The chain employs TRBV6-1 and TRBJ2-1; D ambiguous. V gave up 4 bases and J gave up 3 bases, with 4 bases separating them. The CDR3 length is 12 residues. Germline-derived CDR1 and CDR2 are MNHNS and SASEGT. DNA of the CDR3: TGTGCCAGCAGTGCAAGCTACAATGAGCAGTTCTTC. It codes for CASSASYNEQFF.